This is a list of T cell receptor beta chains from one sample in a study of cytomegalovirus exposure and HLA in healthy donors. The assay was immunoSEQ multiplex PCR, and TCRdb's table has in-frame clones only and misses some. Among fewer than 250,000 clones listed, approximately 87% were seen once. The material sequenced was PBMCs. These TCRs come from a young man in good health and CMV-seronegative. Each CDR3 is given with its conserved first and last residue.

V gene	J gene	CDR3 protein
TRBV27	TRBJ1-3	CASSVRWGLGNTVYF
TRBV28	TRBJ2-7	CASSSETGYDEQYF
TRBV28	TRBJ1-1	CASRITGGAMNTEAFF
TRBV28	TRBJ2-1	CASSLWTGGRNEQFF
TRBV18	TRBJ2-7	CASSPDRTYEQYF
TRBV14	TRBJ1-5	CASSQVRGYQPQHF
TRBV5-1	TRBJ2-7	CASSPSGASGTYEQYF
TRBV10-1	TRBJ1-1	CASSERSGDEAFF
TRBV11-2	TRBJ1-1	CASSAGQLEAFF
TRBV6-1	TRBJ1-4	CASRSGGSEKLFF
TRBV7-6	TRBJ2-7	CASSLDRGLIYEQYF
TRBV6-5	TRBJ2-5	CASSTGGETQYF
TRBV4-1	TRBJ1-6	CASSQAGTESTNSPLHF
TRBV14	TRBJ2-2	CASSRGTGDGELFF
TRBV9	TRBJ1-2	CASSPGQTYGYTF
TRBV28	TRBJ1-2	CASTTRRVYGYTF
TRBV27	TRBJ2-2	CASRGAGVAGELFF
TRBV14	.	CASSQRPGPYEQYF
TRBV5-8	TRBJ2-2	CASSLPGRIGTGELFF